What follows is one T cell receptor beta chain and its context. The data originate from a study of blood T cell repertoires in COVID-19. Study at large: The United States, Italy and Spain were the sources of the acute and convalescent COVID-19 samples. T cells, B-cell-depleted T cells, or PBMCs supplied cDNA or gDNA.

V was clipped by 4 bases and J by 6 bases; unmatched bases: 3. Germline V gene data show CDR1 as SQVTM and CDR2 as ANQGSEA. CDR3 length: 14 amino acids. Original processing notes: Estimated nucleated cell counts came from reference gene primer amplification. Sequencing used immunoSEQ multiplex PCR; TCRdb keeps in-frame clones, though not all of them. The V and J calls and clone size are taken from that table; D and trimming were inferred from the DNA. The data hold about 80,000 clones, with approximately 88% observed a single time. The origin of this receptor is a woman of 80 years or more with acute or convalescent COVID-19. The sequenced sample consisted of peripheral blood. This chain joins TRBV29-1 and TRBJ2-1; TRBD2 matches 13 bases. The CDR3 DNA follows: TGCAGCGTTGGACTAGCGGGAGGCGGCAATGAGCAGTTCTTC. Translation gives CSVGLAGGGNEQFF.